Below are 22 T cell receptor beta chains sequenced from a single sample in a study of CXCR3-negative and CXCR3-positive naive CD8 T cells. The authors prepared UMI-labeled TRB cDNA libraries by 5' RACE. TCRdb reanalyzed the 5' RACE reads, giving one entry per CDR3 protein sequence and no DNA. This table holds tens of thousands of distinct CDR3 sequences. The sample was naive CXCR3- CD8+ T cells from blood. The subset is: CD45RO-CCR7+CD27+CD95- naive CD8+ T cells lacking CXCR3 (TNR3-). The receptors originated from a human donor in good health. Some clones in this sample may be carry-over from other donors' samples.

The chain uses TRBV6-5 and TRBJ1-2. In germline, CDR1 is MNHEY, CDR2 SVGAGI. The CDR3 is made up of 12 amino acids. The chain's CDR3 is CASSHGPYGYTF.

V is TRBV29-1 and J is TRBJ2-1; the D call of TRBD2 rests on TCRdb alone, since no DNA is present to check it. The CDR3 covers 13 residues. From germline, CDR1 is SQVTM and CDR2 ANQGSEA. The chain's CDR3 is CSVASGRGDEQFF.

The J gene is TRBJ1-5, the V gene TRBV4-3; with no DNA, the TCRdb D assignment of TRBD1 cannot be verified. Germline V CDR1 and CDR2: LGHNA, YSLEER. The CDR3 has 16 amino acids. CDR3 in amino acids: CASSQDSGGWNQPQHF.

The V and J genes are TRBV30 and TRBJ1-1. CDR1 and CDR2 from the germline V gene are GTSNPN and SVGIG (reference sequence). The CDR3 is 16 residues long. The CDR3 region is CAWSTSPGHLNTEAFF.

The CDR3 is CASSLKHLAGVSEQYF. This chain connects TRBV7-2 to TRBJ2-7; TCRdb calls TRBD2, which cannot be checked without DNA. CDR1 is SGHTA and CDR2 is FQGNSA in the germline V gene. The CDR3 has 16 residues.

The chain has TRBV13 and TRBJ2-7; as DNA is missing, the TRBD2 call by TCRdb cannot be tested. Germline V gene lookup returns CDR1 PRHDT and CDR2 FYEKMQ (reference sequence). The CDR3 loop spans 15 amino acids. This chain's CDR3 is CASSRLAGNSYEQYF.

The V gene is TRBV29-1, the J gene TRBJ2-7; TCRdb selects TRBD2, and the lack of DNA leaves this call unchecked. This CDR3 contains 15 residues. Per the germline V gene, CDR1 is SQVTM and CDR2 is ANQGSEA. Here the CDR3 reads CSVEDLRGGASEQYF.

J is TRBJ1-1 and V is TRBV7-9. In germline, CDR1 is SEHNR, CDR2 FQNEAQ (reference sequence). The CDR3 is 14 residues long. The CDR3 loop is CASSLSSGNTEAFF.

The chain links TRBV14 to TRBJ1-4; the D gene TCRdb calls, TRBD1, cannot be checked with no DNA. The CDR3 spans 17 residues. Germline V gives CDR1 SGHDN, CDR2 FVKESK. CDR3 amino acids: CASSHDDRGIRGEKLFF.

The CDR3 sequence: CSVDSPDAYGYTF. This chain joins TRBV29-1 and TRBJ1-2; absent DNA, TCRdb's TRBD1 call cannot be checked. Germline V lookup: CDR1 SQVTM, CDR2 ANQGSEA. The CDR3 totals 13 residues.

The gene calls are TRBV5-5 and TRBJ2-3; TCRdb outputs TRBD1, but without DNA this stays unchecked. The CDR3 spans 17 residues. From germline, CDR1 is SGHKS and CDR2 YYEKEE (reference sequence). This chain's CDR3 is CASSSGTGYGDTDTQYF.

V usage is TRBV5-1 and J usage is TRBJ2-7; TCRdb's assignment of TRBD1 cannot be checked, as there is no DNA. CDR3 length: 15 amino acids. The germline CDR1 and CDR2 sequences are SGHRS and YFSETQ. This CDR3 is CASSYDRGRSYEQYF.

This sequence joins TRBV25-1 and TRBJ2-5. From germline, CDR1 is MGHDK and CDR2 SYGVNS. CDR3 length: 14 amino acids. CDR3 sequence: CASSGRTRQETQYF.

J is TRBJ2-7 and V is TRBV5-5; TCRdb gives TRBD1 as the D gene, but with no DNA this cannot be confirmed. This CDR3 has 15 amino acids. The germline gives CDR1 SGHKS, CDR2 YYEKEE (reference sequence). The CDR3: CASSFRDRGSYEQYF.

The rearrangement uses TRBV21-1 and TRBJ2-2; the D gene TCRdb calls, TRBD1, cannot be checked with no DNA. TRBV21-1 is termed a pseudogene. The CDR3 has 14 amino acids. The chain's CDR3 is CASRGQGAPGELFF.

The chain combines TRBV5-1 with TRBJ2-7; TCRdb designates TRBD2, a call that cannot be tested without DNA. This CDR3 has 14 amino acids. Germline CDR1 and CDR2: SGHRS and YFSETQ. CDR3 sequence: CASSLSGLSYEQYF.

J is TRBJ2-7 and V is TRBV23-1; the TCRdb D gene call, TRBD1, has no DNA to confirm it. TRBV23-1 is given ORF status, its function remaining uncertain. This CDR3 region has 16 residues. The CDR3 is CASSPRWQGQPYEQYF.

The chain links TRBV4-1 to TRBJ2-7. Germline CDR1 is MGHRA and CDR2 is YSYEKL. CDR3 length: 13 amino acids. Here the CDR3 reads CASSQVPSGEQYF.

The chain has TRBV7-3 and TRBJ1-2; TCRdb's D call of TRBD1 is untestable without DNA. Germline CDR1 and CDR2: SGHTA and FQGTGA. The CDR3 consists of 18 residues. The CDR3 sequence: CASSMRGQGEPEGYGYTF.

V is TRBV30 and J is TRBJ2-7. The CDR3 length is 14 residues. Germline assignment: CDR1 GTSNPN and CDR2 SVGIG (reference sequence). Here the CDR3 reads CAWSVLRGPYEQNF. Variable domain in full (rest from reference TRBV30 and TRBJ2-7): SQTIHQWPATLVQPVGSPLSLECTVEGTSNPNLYWYRQAAGRGLQLLFYSVGIGQISSEVPQNLSASRPQDRQFILSSKKLLLSDSGFYLCAWSVLRGPYEQNFGPGTRLTVT.

The chain couples TRBV7-2 to TRBJ1-5; TCRdb's D call of TRBD1 is untestable without DNA. Per germline, CDR1 SGHTA and CDR2 FQGNSA. The CDR3 extends over 16 amino acids. CDR3 sequence: CASSLVGLQGNQPQHF.

The chain is built from TRBV6-5 and TRBJ1-2. The CDR3 runs 13 residues. Germline V CDR1 and CDR2: MNHEY, SVGAGI. CDR3 sequence reads: CASSYSTDYGYTF.